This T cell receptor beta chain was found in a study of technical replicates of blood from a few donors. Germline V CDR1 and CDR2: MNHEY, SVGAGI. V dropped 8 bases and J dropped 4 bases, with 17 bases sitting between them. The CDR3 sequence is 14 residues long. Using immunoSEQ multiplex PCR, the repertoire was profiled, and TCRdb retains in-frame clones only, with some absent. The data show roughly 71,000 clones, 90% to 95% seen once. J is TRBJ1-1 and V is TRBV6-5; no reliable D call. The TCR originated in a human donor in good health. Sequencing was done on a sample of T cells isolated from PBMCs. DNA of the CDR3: TGTGCCAGCTCCCGTCAGGTCGCGGGCACTGAAGCTTTCTTT. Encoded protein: CASSRQVAGTEAFF.